Following are 18 T cell receptor beta chains from one sample sequenced in a study of shared clonotypes between healthy human individuals. Profiled with immunoSEQ multiplex PCR; TCRdb holds only in-frame clones, not every one. The table has some 2,100,000 clones, 85% to 95% seen once. Terminally differentiated effector memory CD45RA+ cells were excluded by CCR7 positive selection of CD45RO-negative cells. Input material: naive CD8+ T cells from PBMCs. The origin of the receptors is a man aged 18 to 35 in good health. Some clones in this sample may be carry-over from other donors' samples.

Worth noting for this clone: This sample includes further DNA sequences coding for the same CDR3. V and J are TRBV7-9 and TRBJ2-1; TRBD2 agrees at 12 bases. There are 16 residues in the CDR3. Germline trimming cut 0 bases from V and 5 bases from J; bases unmatched to any gene: 2. Germline loops: CDR1 SEHNR, CDR2 FQNEAQ (reference sequence). This chain's CDR3 is CASSLAGLAGHNEQFF. The DNA of the CDR3 is TGTGCCAGCAGCTTAGCGGGACTAGCGGGCCACAATGAGCAGTTCTTC.

The chain recombines TRBV30 with TRBJ2-7; D may be TRBD1 (6 bases). Per the germline V gene, CDR1 is GTSNPN and CDR2 is SVGIG (reference sequence). V lost 1 base, J lost 3 bases, and 16 bases lay in between. This CDR3 spans 15 amino acids. The CDR3 DNA reads as TGTGCCTGGAGTGGCGGACAGCCCATTCACTACGAGCAGTACTTC. Its translation: CAWSGGQPIHYEQYF.

The rearrangement links TRBV6-1 to TRBJ1-1; a possible D gene is TRBD1 (5 bases). The CDR3 is 17 residues long. V gave up 4 bases and J gave up 3 bases, with 21 bases separating them. Germline values: CDR1 MNHNS, CDR2 SASEGT. This CDR3 reads CASSARGSELWDTEAFF. CDR3 nucleotide sequence: TGTGCCAGCAGTGCCCGGGGGTCAGAATTATGGGACACTGAAGCTTTCTTT.

In its sample, this clone was seen once. The V call is TRBV27, the J call TRBJ1-5, with D possibly being TRBD1 (6 bases). Germline V lookup: CDR1 MNHEY, CDR2 SMNVEV (reference sequence). Between the trimmed V and J ends, which lost 5 bases and 3 bases, there was a span of 14 bases. The CDR3 has 15 amino acids. In DNA form, the CDR3 reads TGTGCCAGCAGTCAAACAGGGACGTTCAATCAGCCCCAGCATTTT. Encoded protein: CASSQTGTFNQPQHF.

The chain combines TRBV28 with TRBJ2-1; no reliable D call. Trimming left V 1 base short and J 10 bases short, with 14 bases between. The V gene's germline CDR1 is MDHEN and CDR2 SYDVKM. The CDR3 sequence is 14 residues long. CDR3 in amino acids: CASSLYGQQDEQFF. In DNA, the CDR3 is TGTGCCAGCAGTTTATACGGCCAGCAGGACGAGCAGTTCTTC.

The V gene is TRBV5-1, the J gene TRBJ2-7; TRBD2 matches 7 bases. Germline V CDR1 and CDR2: SGHRS, YFSETQ. This CDR3 comprises 15 residues. J lost 5 bases, V lost 4 bases, and 12 bases had no gene match. CDR3 amino acids: CASSQRGLADDEQYF. In nucleotides, the CDR3 is TGCGCCAGCAGCCAGAGGGGTCTAGCGGATGACGAGCAGTACTTC.

The CDR3 nucleotides read TGTGCCAGCAGCTTAGAGCCTAGCGGGAGGGCCTTCCTCTCCGAGCAGTACTTC. Translation gives CASSLEPSGRAFLSEQYF. The V call is TRBV7-6, the J call TRBJ2-7, with 12 bases that match TRBD2. The V segment lost 1 base and the J segment 6 bases; nucleotides outside the gene matches: 13. Germline lookup yields CDR1 SGHVS and CDR2 FNYEAQ. The CDR3 sequence is 18 residues long.

The chain is built from TRBV29-1 and TRBJ2-3, with no clear D. Germline CDR1 and CDR2: SQVTM and ANQGSEA. The CDR3 sequence is 17 residues long. The V gene lost 0 bases and the J gene lost 6 bases, with 22 bases spanning the gap. This CDR3 reads CSVEDSPAAWLGDTQYF. DNA of the CDR3: TGCAGCGTTGAAGATTCCCCGGCGGCCTGGCTGGGGGATACGCAGTATTTT.

The rearrangement links TRBV5-1 to TRBJ1-2; D call uncertain. The CDR3 length is 14 residues. Trimming stripped 0 bases from V and 6 bases from J, with 12 bases between. The germline V gene encodes CDR1 SGHRS and CDR2 YFSETQ. The CDR3 region has the DNA TGCGCCAGCAGCTTGGATGCAGCGCGGGATGGCTACACCTTC. The encoded protein is CASSLDAARDGYTF. Looking up the rest from reference TRBV5-1 and TRBJ1-2 gives the full variable domain: KAGVTQTPRYLIKTRGQQVTLSCSPISGHRSVSWYQQTPGQGLQFLFEYFSETQRNKGNFPGRFSGRQFSNSRSEMNVSTLELGDSALYLCASSLDAARDGYTFGSGTRLTVV.

V gene TRBV27 combines with J gene TRBJ2-5; D gene ambiguous. The DNA end is more similar to TRBJ2-7, so the J call may be wrong. Germline V lookup: CDR1 MNHEY, CDR2 SMNVEV (reference sequence). The CDR3 runs 15 residues. This CDR3 is CASSLGAAIPYEQYF. The CDR3 nucleotides are TGTGCCAGCAGTTTGGGCGCGGCGATTCCCTACGAGCAGTACTTC.

Comments on this clone: This sample includes further DNA sequences coding for the same CDR3. The V gene is TRBV7-9, the J gene TRBJ2-2; 8 nucleotides match TRBD1. CDR1 is SEHNR, CDR2 FQNEAQ, per germline (reference sequence). V lost 2 bases, J lost 2 bases, and 1 base stayed unmatched. There are 15 residues in the CDR3. The DNA of the CDR3 is TGTGCCAGCAGCTTATCAGGGGGCAACACCGGGGAGCTGTTTTTT. Amino acids: CASSLSGGNTGELFF.

In its sample, this clone was seen once. The DNA of the CDR3 is TGTGCCAGCAGTCCTATCTGGACTAGCTATGGCAATGAGCAGTTCTTC. Amino acids: CASSPIWTSYGNEQFF. The rearrangement joins TRBV28 to TRBJ2-1; 8 bases match TRBD2. Germline assignment: CDR1 MDHEN and CDR2 SYDVKM. V shed 5 bases, J shed 6 bases, and the junction held 12 bases outside the gene matches. The length of the CDR3 is 16 residues.

The CDR3 DNA sequence: TGTGCCAGCAGTTTCCTTCGGGGGAGAAGCTCCTACGAGCAGTACTTC. Its protein is CASSFLRGRSSYEQYF. This chain uses TRBV27 with TRBJ2-7; possible D gene TRBD2, 6 bases. V gave up 3 bases and J gave up 0 bases, with 15 bases separating them. From germline, CDR1 is MNHEY and CDR2 SMNVEV (reference sequence). The CDR3 totals 16 residues.

This clone has a single count. V usage is TRBV9 and J usage is TRBJ2-5; 8 nucleotides align to TRBD2. CDR1 SGDLS and CDR2 YYNGEE come from the germline V gene. V shed 4 bases and J 5 bases; nucleotides not matched to a gene: 13. The CDR3 runs 16 residues. Written as DNA, the CDR3 is TGTGCCAGCAGCTTGACCGGGACTAGAAGTGGGGAGACCCAGTACTTC. It translates to CASSLTGTRSGETQYF. Full variable domain (remainder filled in from reference TRBV9 and TRBJ2-5): DSGVTQTPKHLITATGQRVTLRCSPRSGDLSVYWYQQSLDQGLQFLIQYYNGEERAKGNILERFSAQQFPDLHSELNLSSLELGDSALYFCASSLTGTRSGETQYFGPGTRLLVL.

The chain employs TRBV7-2 and TRBJ1-1, with TRBD1 matching 8 bases. The CDR3 has 17 amino acids. Germline trimming cut 3 bases from V and 0 bases from J; bases unmatched to any gene: 9. Germline CDR1 is SGHTA and CDR2 is FQGNSA. The CDR3 sequence is CASSFPTTGVMNTEAFF. In DNA, the CDR3 is TGTGCCAGCAGCTTCCCTACGACAGGGGTTATGAACACTGAAGCTTTCTTT.

V gene TRBV5-6 combines with J gene TRBJ2-1; no definite D call. Germline assignment: CDR1 SGHDT and CDR2 YYEEEE. There are 17 residues in the CDR3. V lost 0 bases and J lost 0, with 13 bases in between. CDR3 amino acids: CASSLAPAATSYNEQFF. The DNA for the CDR3 is TGTGCCAGCAGCTTGGCCCCCGCAGCGACCTCCTACAATGAGCAGTTCTTC.

The CDR3: CASSGGAPDYEQYF. Here the CDR3 DNA reads TGTGCCAGCAGTGGCGGGGCCCCCGATTACGAGCAGTACTTC. This chain connects TRBV6-1 to TRBJ2-7; tentatively, D is TRBD2 (6 bases). CDR1 is MNHNS, CDR2 SASEGT, per germline. The V end was cut by 4 bases, the J end by 4 bases, with 14 bases between. This CDR3 spans 14 amino acids.

This clone showed up just once. CDR3 DNA sequence: TGTGCCAGCAGCTTGGTCCCCAGGCGCGTCTCCTACAATGAGCAGTTCTTC. The encoded protein is CASSLVPRRVSYNEQFF. The V call is TRBV7-7, the J call TRBJ2-1; D is unresolved. Germline V gives CDR1 SSHAT, CDR2 FNYEAQ (reference sequence). Between the trimmed V and J ends, which lost 3 bases and 0 bases, there was a span of 15 bases. The CDR3 is made up of 17 amino acids.